This T cell receptor beta chain was captured in a study of CD4 T cells in relation to SARS-CoV-2 and coronaviruses. As regards this clone: Antigen unknown.

The table came from immunoSEQ multiplex PCR; TCRdb's copy has only in-frame clones and leaves some out. The sample consists of tens of thousands of clones, approximately 87% of them appearing once. Trimming took 3 bases from V and 1 from J, leaving 5 bases between them. Germline-derived CDR1 and CDR2 are ENHRY and SYGVKD. The CDR3 consists of 13 residues. The sequencing input was naive CD4+ T cells from PBMCs, cultured in vitro. The subset here: naive CD4+ T cells isolated by negative enrichment. The genes are TRBV10-3 and TRBJ2-3; D perhaps matches TRBD1 (5 bases). This clonotype originated in an adult with COVID-19. This CDR3 is CAISDRGTDTQYF. DNA of the CDR3: TGTGCCATCAGTGACAGGGGCACAGATACGCAGTATTTT.